A selection of T cell receptor beta chains follows, all from one sample in a study of control samples from healthy donors and cancer patients. Profiled with immunoSEQ multiplex PCR; TCRdb holds only in-frame clones, not every one. The sample carries under 55,000 clones, approximately 90% recorded once. Sample: PBMCs. All receptors come from a woman in her thirties or forties with head and neck cancer. The CDR3 runs from the conserved cysteine through the conserved F or W. Each record gives: J gene, D gene, V gene, clone size, CDR3 DNA, CDR3 protein. The D gene is left open where the match is weak. Size is stated for part of the rows, as once, few or many counts, or as a class when the clone is expanded.

j_gene: TRBJ2-5; d_gene: TRBD1; v_gene: TRBV10-3; abundance: .; CDR3nt: TGTGCCTCTCGAGGGACAGAGCAAGAGACCCAGTACTTC; CDR3aa: CASRGTEQETQYF
j_gene: TRBJ2-1; d_gene: TRBD2; v_gene: TRBV7-2; abundance: .; CDR3nt: TGTGCCAGCAGCTTATTAGCGGGGGGGCAGGGTGAGCAGTTCTTC; CDR3aa: CASSLLAGGQGEQFF
j_gene: TRBJ1-2; d_gene: .; v_gene: TRBV27; abundance: .; CDR3nt: TGTGCCAGCAGTTTATGGGGAGGGAACTATGGCTACACCTTC; CDR3aa: CASSLWGGNYGYTF
j_gene: TRBJ2-7; d_gene: .; v_gene: TRBV7-2; abundance: .; CDR3nt: TGTGCCAGCAGCCGTGCAGGGACATCCTACGAGCAGTACTTC; CDR3aa: CASSRAGTSYEQYF
j_gene: TRBJ2-3; d_gene: TRBD2; v_gene: TRBV7-9; abundance: once; CDR3nt: TGTGCCAGCAGCCTAGGGCTTTATAGCGGGAGTGGAGATACGCAGTATTTT; CDR3aa: CASSLGLYSGSGDTQYF
j_gene: TRBJ2-1; d_gene: .; v_gene: TRBV28; abundance: .; CDR3nt: TGTGCCAGCAGGTCGGGGGCGGTAGGACCCCTATACAATGAGCAGTTCTTC; CDR3aa: CASRSGAVGPLYNEQFF
j_gene: TRBJ2-5; d_gene: .; v_gene: TRBV7-3; abundance: .; CDR3nt: TGTGCCAGCAGCTTAATGGCAGGGTCGGAGACCCAGTACTTC; CDR3aa: CASSLMAGSETQYF
j_gene: TRBJ1-1; d_gene: .; v_gene: TRBV4-1; abundance: .; CDR3nt: TGCGCCAGCAGCCAAGAACAGGTTAAGACTGAAGCTTTCTTT; CDR3aa: CASSQEQVKTEAFF
j_gene: TRBJ1-4; d_gene: .; v_gene: TRBV19; abundance: .; CDR3nt: TGTGCCAGTAGTAATCCCTTAGGCGCAACTAATGAAAAACTGTTTTTT; CDR3aa: CASSNPLGATNEKLFF
j_gene: TRBJ2-7; d_gene: TRBD2; v_gene: TRBV19; abundance: few; CDR3nt: TGTGCCAGTAGTAAACTAGCGGGAGACGAGCAGTACTTC; CDR3aa: CASSKLAGDEQYF
j_gene: TRBJ2-7; d_gene: .; v_gene: TRBV7-8; abundance: .; CDR3nt: TGTGCCAGCAGCTTAGCGTGGCAGGGGCGAGACGAGCAGTACTTC; CDR3aa: CASSLAWQGRDEQYF
j_gene: TRBJ2-4; d_gene: .; v_gene: TRBV28; abundance: .; CDR3nt: TGTGCCAGCAGTTCCCCACCTTGGGGAGTGAAGACTGGTTTTGCCAAAAACATTCAGTACTTC; CDR3aa: CASSSPPWGVKTGFAKNIQYF
j_gene: TRBJ2-3; d_gene: TRBD1; v_gene: TRBV3-1/TRBV3-2; abundance: .; CDR3nt: TGTGCCAGCAGCCGGACAGGGGGCGCAGATACGCAGTATTTT; CDR3aa: CASSRTGGADTQYF
j_gene: TRBJ1-6; d_gene: .; v_gene: TRBV5-5; abundance: .; CDR3nt: TGTGCCAGCAGCTTAGCCACGGGAGGGGGACTTTCACCCCTCCACTTT; CDR3aa: CASSLATGGGLSPLHF